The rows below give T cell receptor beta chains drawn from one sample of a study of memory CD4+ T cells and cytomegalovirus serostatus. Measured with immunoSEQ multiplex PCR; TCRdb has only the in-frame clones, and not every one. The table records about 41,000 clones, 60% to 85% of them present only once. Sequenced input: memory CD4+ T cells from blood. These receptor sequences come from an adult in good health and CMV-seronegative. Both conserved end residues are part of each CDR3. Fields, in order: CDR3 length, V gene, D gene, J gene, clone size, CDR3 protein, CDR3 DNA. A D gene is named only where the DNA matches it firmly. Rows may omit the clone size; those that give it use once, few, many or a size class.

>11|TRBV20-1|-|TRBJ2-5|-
CSAAGEETQYF
TGCAGTGCCGCTGGGGAAGAGACCCAGTACTTC
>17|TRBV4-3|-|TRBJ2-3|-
CASSQAPDPEGADTQYF
TGCGCCAGCAGCCAAGCCCCGGACCCAGAGGGCGCAGATACGCAGTATTTT
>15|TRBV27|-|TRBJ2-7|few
CASSPRGSASYEQYF
TGTGCCAGCAGTCCGAGGGGGTCGGCGTCCTACGAGCAGTACTTC
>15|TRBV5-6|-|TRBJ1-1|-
CASSLTDRLNTEAFF
TGTGCCAGCAGCTTGACAGACAGGCTGAACACTGAAGCTTTCTTT
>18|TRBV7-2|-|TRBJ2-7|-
CASSLASVKYGISYEQYF
TGTGCCAGCAGCTTAGCGTCGGTCAAGTACGGAATCTCCTACGAGCAGTACTTC
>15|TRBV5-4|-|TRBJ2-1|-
CASSADWGSYNEQFF
TGTGCCAGCAGCGCGGACTGGGGCTCCTACAATGAGCAGTTCTTC
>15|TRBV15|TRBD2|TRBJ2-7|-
CATSGAGTKSYEQYF
TGTGCCACCAGCGGGGCCGGGACTAAGTCCTACGAGCAGTACTTC
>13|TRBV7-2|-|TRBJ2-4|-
CASSFRGSNIQYF
TGTGCCAGCAGCTTTAGGGGGAGTAACATTCAGTACTTC
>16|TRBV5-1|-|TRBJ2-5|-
CASSLEGSGSQETQYF
TGCGCCAGCAGCTTAGAAGGGTCCGGGTCCCAAGAGACCCAGTACTTC
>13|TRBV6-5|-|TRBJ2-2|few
CASSYILAGELFF
TGTGCCAGCAGTTACATACTCGCCGGGGAGCTGTTTTTT
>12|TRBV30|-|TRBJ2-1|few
CAWSVTGQRGIF
TGTGCCTGGAGTGTAACAGGACAGCGCGGGATCTTC
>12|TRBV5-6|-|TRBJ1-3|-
CASSLSGNTIYF
TGTGCCAGCAGCTTGTCCGGAAACACCATATATTTT
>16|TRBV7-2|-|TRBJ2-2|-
CASSLVGSALAGELFF
TGTGCCAGCAGCTTAGTCGGATCAGCTCTGGCCGGGGAGCTGTTTTTT
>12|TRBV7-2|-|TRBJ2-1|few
CASSIDSNEQFF
TGTGCCAGCAGCATTGACAGCAATGAGCAGTTCTTC
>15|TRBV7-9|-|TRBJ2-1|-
CASSARTGVYNEQFF
TGTGCCAGCAGCGCGCGGACTGGGGTCTACAATGAGCAGTTCTTC
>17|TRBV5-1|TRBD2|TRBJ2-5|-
CASTNDPSGRRQETQYF
TGCGCCAGCACCAACGACCCTAGCGGGAGGAGGCAAGAGACCCAGTACTTC
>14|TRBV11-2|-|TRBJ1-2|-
CASSLEQANYGYTF
TGTGCCAGCAGCTTAGAACAGGCTAACTATGGCTACACCTTC
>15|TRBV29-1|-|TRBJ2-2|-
CSVVLGTLNTGELFF
TGCAGCGTTGTTTTGGGGACTCTGAACACCGGGGAGCTGTTTTTT
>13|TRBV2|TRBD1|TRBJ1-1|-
CASTGQGNTEAFF
TGTGCCAGCACGGGACAGGGGAACACTGAAGCTTTCTTT
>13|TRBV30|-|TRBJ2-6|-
CAWSVGGANVLTF
TGTGCCTGGAGTGTAGGCGGGGCCAACGTCCTGACTTTC
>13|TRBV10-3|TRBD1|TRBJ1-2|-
CAISEGQGFGYTF
TGTGCCATCAGTGAGGGACAGGGGTTTGGCTACACCTTC
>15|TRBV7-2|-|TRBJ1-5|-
CASSLAGGPNQPQHF
TGTGCCAGCAGCTTAGCAGGAGGGCCGAATCAGCCCCAGCATTTT